These T cell receptor beta chains were read from a single sample in a study of blood T cell repertoires in COVID-19. TCRdb keeps only in-frame clones here, not all; method: immunoSEQ multiplex PCR. The sample gives about 120,000 clones, roughly 85% of which show up once; about 4.1% is in the top ten. The specimen was peripheral blood. These receptors all come from a man aged 35 to 55 with acute or convalescent COVID-19. Each CDR3 is given with its conserved first and last residue. The order of the fields is CDR3 length, clone size, D gene, J gene, V gene, CDR3 protein, CDR3 DNA. D genes are given only for firm matches. Rows may omit the clone size; those that give it use once, few, many or a size class.

length: 14
size: .
D: .
J: TRBJ1-1
V: TRBV5-1
CDR3: CASSLNPGNTEAFF
DNA: TGCGCCAGCAGCTTGAATCCGGGGAACACTGAAGCTTTCTTT

length: 16
size: .
D: TRBD1
J: TRBJ1-2
V: TRBV15
CDR3: CATSRETGTGDYGYTF
DNA: TGTGCCACCAGCAGAGAAACCGGGACAGGGGATTATGGCTACACCTTC

length: 12
size: .
D: TRBD1
J: TRBJ2-5
V: TRBV6-5
CDR3: CASSWGQGAQYF
DNA: TGTGCCAGCAGTTGGGGACAGGGGGCCCAGTACTTC

length: 14
size: .
D: TRBD2
J: TRBJ2-3
V: TRBV6-6
CDR3: CASDGTSGTDTQYF
DNA: TGTGCCAGCGATGGGACTAGCGGGACAGATACGCAGTATTTT

length: 12
size: once
D: .
J: TRBJ2-7
V: TRBV5-6
CDR3: CASSIGGYEQYF
DNA: TGTGCCAGCAGCATAGGGGGTTACGAGCAGTACTTC

length: 14
size: .
D: .
J: TRBJ1-4
V: TRBV19
CDR3: CASSFTGVPEKLFF
DNA: TGTGCCAGTTCGTTCACAGGAGTACCTGAAAAACTGTTTTTT

length: 14
size: .
D: .
J: TRBJ1-1
V: TRBV7-2
CDR3: CASSLRAVNTEAFF
DNA: TGTGCCAGCAGCCTGAGGGCAGTGAACACTGAAGCTTTCTTT

length: 15
size: .
D: TRBD1
J: TRBJ2-5
V: TRBV5-1
CDR3: CASSSMTTGEETQYF
DNA: TGCGCCAGCAGCTCGATGACCACAGGGGAAGAGACCCAGTACTTC

length: 14
size: .
D: .
J: TRBJ1-5
V: TRBV19
CDR3: CASSETGGNQPQHF
DNA: TGTGCCAGTAGCGAAACAGGTGGCAATCAGCCCCAGCATTTT

length: 19
size: few
D: TRBD2
J: TRBJ2-3
V: TRBV13
CDR3: CASSPRTSGGAGATDTQYF
DNA: TGTGCCAGCAGCCCCCGGACTAGCGGGGGGGCCGGGGCCACAGATACGCAGTATTTT

length: 14
size: .
D: .
J: TRBJ2-2
V: TRBV30
CDR3: CAWSVRGFTGELFF
DNA: TGTGCCTGGAGTGTACGGGGGTTCACCGGGGAGCTGTTTTTT

length: 15
size: .
D: TRBD1
J: TRBJ1-5
V: TRBV7-9
CDR3: CASSRGTGDNQPQHF
DNA: TGTGCCAGCAGCAGAGGGACAGGGGATAATCAGCCCCAGCATTTT

length: 14
size: once
D: TRBD1
J: TRBJ2-1
V: TRBV19
CDR3: CASSGDRGRDEQFF
DNA: TGTGCCAGTAGTGGGGACAGGGGACGAGATGAGCAGTTCTTC

length: 13
size: .
D: TRBD1
J: TRBJ1-1
V: TRBV5-4
CDR3: CASSLTTGGGSFF
DNA: TGTGCCAGCAGCTTAACGACAGGGGGCGGTTCTTTCTTT

length: 15
size: .
D: TRBD1
J: TRBJ1-5
V: TRBV6-5
CDR3: CASSNQGGSNQPQHF
DNA: TGTGCCAGCAGTAACCAGGGGGGTAGCAATCAGCCCCAGCATTTT

length: 18
size: .
D: TRBD2
J: TRBJ2-5
V: TRBV3-1/TRBV3-2
CDR3: CASSKLGLAGGGGETQYF
DNA: TGTGCCAGCAGCAAACTTGGACTAGCGGGAGGGGGGGGAGAGACCCAGTACTTC

length: 14
size: .
D: TRBD1
J: TRBJ2-5
V: TRBV12-5
CDR3: CASGPPTGTETQYF
DNA: TGTGCTAGTGGTCCCCCGACAGGGACAGAGACCCAGTACTTC

length: 14
size: .
D: TRBD1
J: TRBJ1-1
V: TRBV5-1
CDR3: CASSSGTGITEAFF
DNA: TGCGCCAGCAGTTCCGGGACAGGGATCACTGAAGCTTTCTTT

length: 15
size: .
D: .
J: TRBJ2-5
V: TRBV6-5
CDR3: CASSYSYRVEETQYF
DNA: TGTGCCAGCAGTTATTCCTACAGGGTGGAAGAGACCCAGTACTTC

length: 16
size: .
D: .
J: TRBJ2-1
V: TRBV7-9
CDR3: CASSLWMDSSYNEQFF
DNA: TGTGCCAGCAGCTTATGGATGGACAGCTCCTACAATGAGCAGTTCTTC

length: 18
size: once
D: TRBD1
J: TRBJ1-1
V: TRBV9
CDR3: CASSDLMGQGSGNTEAFF
DNA: TGTGCCAGCAGTGATTTAATGGGACAGGGGTCCGGGAACACTGAAGCTTTCTTT

length: 15
size: few
D: .
J: TRBJ1-5
V: TRBV18
CDR3: CASSPPGGRNQPQHF
DNA: TGTGCCAGCTCACCACCTGGGGGCCGTAATCAGCCCCAGCATTTT

length: 11
size: once
D: .
J: TRBJ2-3
V: TRBV20-1
CDR3: CSGAHTDTQYF
DNA: TGCAGTGGAGCCCACACAGATACGCAGTATTTT

length: 14
size: .
D: TRBD1
J: TRBJ1-1
V: TRBV18
CDR3: CASSPWQGATEAFF
DNA: TGTGCCAGCTCACCTTGGCAGGGGGCCACTGAAGCTTTCTTT

length: 14
size: .
D: TRBD2
J: TRBJ2-1
V: TRBV11-3
CDR3: CASSPSSGYNEQFF
DNA: TGTGCCAGCAGCCCGTCTAGCGGGTACAATGAGCAGTTCTTC